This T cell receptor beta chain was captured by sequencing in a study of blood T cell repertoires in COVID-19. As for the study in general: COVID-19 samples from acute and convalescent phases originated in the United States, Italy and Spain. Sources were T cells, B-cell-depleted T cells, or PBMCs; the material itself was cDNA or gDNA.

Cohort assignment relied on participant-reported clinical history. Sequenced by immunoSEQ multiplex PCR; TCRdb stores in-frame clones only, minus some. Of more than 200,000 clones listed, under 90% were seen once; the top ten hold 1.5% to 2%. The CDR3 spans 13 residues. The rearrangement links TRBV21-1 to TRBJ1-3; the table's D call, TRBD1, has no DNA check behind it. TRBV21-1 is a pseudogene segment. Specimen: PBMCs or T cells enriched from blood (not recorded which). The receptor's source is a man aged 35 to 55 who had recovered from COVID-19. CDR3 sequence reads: CASRKARENTIYF. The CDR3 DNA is TGTGCCAGCAGAAAGGCCAGGGAAAACACCATATATTTT.